This TCR beta chain stems from a study of blood T cell repertoires in COVID-19. The CDR3 extends over 11 amino acids. Trimming left V 5 bases short and J 6 bases short, with 4 bases between. The germline CDR1 and CDR2 sequences are SGHVS and FQNEAQ. Participants spanned ages about 18 to 95 years and resided in around 25 US areas. Assay used: immunoSEQ multiplex PCR; TCRdb lists only in-frame clones, some missing. The profile shows some 390,000 clones, roughly 86% of them singletons. The sequenced sample was PBMCs or T cells enriched from blood (not recorded which). This clonotype was sampled from a woman in her twenties or thirties who had recovered from COVID-19. V is TRBV7-8 and J is TRBJ2-2, with D hard to call. The CDR3 coding sequence is TGTGCCAGCAGCCCCTCCGGGGAGCTGTTTTTT. This encodes CASSPSGELFF. Full variable domain (outside the CDR3, taken from reference TRBV7-8 and TRBJ2-2): GAGVSQSPRYKVAKRGQDVALRCDPISGHVSLFWYQQALGQGPEFLTYFQNEAQLDKSGLPSDRFFAERPEGSVSTLKIQRTQQEDSAVYLCASSPSGELFFGEGSRLTVL.